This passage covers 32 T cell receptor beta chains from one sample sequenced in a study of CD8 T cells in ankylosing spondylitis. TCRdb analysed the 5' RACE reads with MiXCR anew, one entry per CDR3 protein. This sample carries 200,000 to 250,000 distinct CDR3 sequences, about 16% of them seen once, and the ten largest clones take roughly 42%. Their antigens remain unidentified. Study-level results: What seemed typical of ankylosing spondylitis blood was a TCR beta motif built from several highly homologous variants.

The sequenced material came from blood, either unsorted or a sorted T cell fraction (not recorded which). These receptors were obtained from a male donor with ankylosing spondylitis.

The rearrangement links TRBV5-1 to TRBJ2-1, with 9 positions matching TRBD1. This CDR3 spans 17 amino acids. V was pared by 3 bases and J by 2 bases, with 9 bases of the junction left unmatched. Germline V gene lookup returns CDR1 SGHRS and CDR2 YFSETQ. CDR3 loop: CASSSGPGTGTYNEQFF. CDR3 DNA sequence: TGCGCCAGCAGCTCAGGACCCGGGACAGGGACCTACAATGAGCAGTTCTTC. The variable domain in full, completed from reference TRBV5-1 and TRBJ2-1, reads KAGVTQTPRYLIKTRGQQVTLSCSPISGHRSVSWYQQTPGQGLQFLFEYFSETQRNKGNFPGRFSGRQFSNSRSEMNVSTLELGDSALYLCASSSGPGTGTYNEQFFGPGTRLTVL.

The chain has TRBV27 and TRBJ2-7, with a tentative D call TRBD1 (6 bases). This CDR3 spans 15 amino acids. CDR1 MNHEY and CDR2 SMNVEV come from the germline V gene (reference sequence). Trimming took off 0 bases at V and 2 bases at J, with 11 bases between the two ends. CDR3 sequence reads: CASSLSGTPAYEQYF. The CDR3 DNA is TGTGCCAGCAGTTTATCCGGGACACCCGCCTACGAGCAGTACTTC.

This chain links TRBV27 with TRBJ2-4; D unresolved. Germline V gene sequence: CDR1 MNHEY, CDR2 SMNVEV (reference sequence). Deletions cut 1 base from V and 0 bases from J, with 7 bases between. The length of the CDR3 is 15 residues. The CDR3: CASSLFQLAKNIQYF. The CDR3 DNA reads TGTGCCAGCAGTTTATTCCAGCTAGCCAAAAACATTCAGTACTTC.

The DNA of the CDR3 is TGTGCCAGCAGCCAAAGGACTAGCGGGGTCCAAGAGACCCAGTACTTC. It specifies CASSQRTSGVQETQYF. This chain links TRBV5-6 with TRBJ2-5; TRBD2 matches 12 bases. V lost 4 bases to trimming and J lost 1 base; unmatched junction nucleotides: 5. CDR1 SGHDT and CDR2 YYEEEE come from the germline V gene. This CDR3 contains 16 residues.

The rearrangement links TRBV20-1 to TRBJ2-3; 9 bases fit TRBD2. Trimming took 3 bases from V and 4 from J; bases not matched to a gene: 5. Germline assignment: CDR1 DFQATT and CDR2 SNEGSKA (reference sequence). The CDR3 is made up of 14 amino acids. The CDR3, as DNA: TGCAGTGCTAGTGTAGCGGGAGCCGCAGATACGCAGTATTTT. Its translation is CSASVAGAADTQYF.

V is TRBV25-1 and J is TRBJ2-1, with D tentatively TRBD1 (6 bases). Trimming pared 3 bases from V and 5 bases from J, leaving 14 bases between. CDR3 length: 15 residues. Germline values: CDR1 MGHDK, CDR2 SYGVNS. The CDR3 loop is CASSDPGTLDNEQFF. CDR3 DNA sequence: TGTGCCAGCAGTGATCCCGGGACACTTGACAATGAGCAGTTCTTC. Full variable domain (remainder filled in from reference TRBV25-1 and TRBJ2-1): EADIYQTPRYLVIGTGKKITLECSQTMGHDKMYWYQQDPGMELHLIHYSYGVNSTEKGDLSSESTVSRIRTEHFPLTLESARPSHTSQYLCASSDPGTLDNEQFFGPGTRLTVL.

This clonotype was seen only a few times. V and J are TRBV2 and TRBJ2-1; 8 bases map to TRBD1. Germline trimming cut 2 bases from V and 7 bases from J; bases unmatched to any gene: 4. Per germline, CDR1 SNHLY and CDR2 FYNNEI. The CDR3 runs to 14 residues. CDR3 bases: TGTGCCAGCAGTGAATTTGACAGGGGTAATGAGCAGTTCTTC. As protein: CASSEFDRGNEQFF. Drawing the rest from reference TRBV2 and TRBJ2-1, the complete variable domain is EPEVTQTPSHQVTQMGQEVILRCVPISNHLYFYWYRQILGQKVEFLVSFYNNEISEKSEIFDDQFSVERPDGSNFTLKIRSTKLEDSAMYFCASSEFDRGNEQFFGPGTRLTVL.

The CDR3: CAISGEGRNEQYF. The CDR3 coding sequence is TGTGCCATCAGTGGCGAGGGTAGAAACGAGCAGTACTTC. The genes are TRBV10-3 and TRBJ2-7; tentatively, D is TRBD2 (5 bases). CDR1 and CDR2 from the germline V gene are ENHRY and SYGVKD. The CDR3 totals 13 residues. The germline V and J ends were trimmed by 4 bases and 5 bases, with 12 bases remaining between them.

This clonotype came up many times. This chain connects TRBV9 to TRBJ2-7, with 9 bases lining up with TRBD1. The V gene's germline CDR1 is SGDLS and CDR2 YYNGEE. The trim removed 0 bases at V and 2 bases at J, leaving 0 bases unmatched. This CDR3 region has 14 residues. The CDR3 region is CASSVGQGAYEQYF. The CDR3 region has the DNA TGTGCCAGCAGCGTAGGACAGGGGGCCTACGAGCAGTACTTC.

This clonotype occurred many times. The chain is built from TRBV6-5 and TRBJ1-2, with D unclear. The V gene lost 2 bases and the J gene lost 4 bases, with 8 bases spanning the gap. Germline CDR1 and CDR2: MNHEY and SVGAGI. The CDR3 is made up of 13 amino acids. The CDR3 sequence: CASSYTAPYGYTF. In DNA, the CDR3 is TGTGCCAGCAGTTACACAGCACCCTATGGCTACACCTTC.

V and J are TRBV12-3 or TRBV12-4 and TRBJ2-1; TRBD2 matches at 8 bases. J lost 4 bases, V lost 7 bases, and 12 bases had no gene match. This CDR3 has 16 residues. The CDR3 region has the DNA TGTGCCAGCACTCCCTCCGCGACTAGCGCTTACAATGAGCAGTTCTTC. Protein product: CASTPSATSAYNEQFF.

The CDR3: CASSFQRGPDEQYF. The CDR3 nucleotides read TGCGCCAGCAGCTTTCAGAGGGGGCCGGACGAGCAGTACTTC. The chain is built from TRBV5-1 and TRBJ2-7, with 7 positions matching TRBD1. The junction had 7 bases not matched to a gene; V was cut back by 2 bases and J by 5 bases. Germline V gives CDR1 SGHRS, CDR2 YFSETQ. This CDR3 contains 14 residues.

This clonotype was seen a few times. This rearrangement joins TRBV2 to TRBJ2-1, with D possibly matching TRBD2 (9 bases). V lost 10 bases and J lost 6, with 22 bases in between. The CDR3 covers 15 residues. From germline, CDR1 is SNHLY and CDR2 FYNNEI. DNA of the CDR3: TGTGCCACCGACAGGGGCGGGGGGGTAGGCAATGAGCAGTTCTTC. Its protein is CATDRGGGVGNEQFF.

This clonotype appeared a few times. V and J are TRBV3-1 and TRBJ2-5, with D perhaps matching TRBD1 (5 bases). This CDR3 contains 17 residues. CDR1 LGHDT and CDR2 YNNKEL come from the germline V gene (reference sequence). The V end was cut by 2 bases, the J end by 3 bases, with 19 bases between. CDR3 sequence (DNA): TGTGCCAGCAGCCAACCTCCCTCGAACCAAGGGGAAGAGACCCAGTACTTC. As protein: CASSQPPSNQGEETQYF.

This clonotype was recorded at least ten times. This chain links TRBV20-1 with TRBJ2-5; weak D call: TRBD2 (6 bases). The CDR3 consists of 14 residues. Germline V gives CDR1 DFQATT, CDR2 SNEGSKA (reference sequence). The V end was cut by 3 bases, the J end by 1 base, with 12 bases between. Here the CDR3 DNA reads TGCAGTGCTAGGACGGGAGAAGGCCAAGAGACCCAGTACTTC. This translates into CSARTGEGQETQYF.

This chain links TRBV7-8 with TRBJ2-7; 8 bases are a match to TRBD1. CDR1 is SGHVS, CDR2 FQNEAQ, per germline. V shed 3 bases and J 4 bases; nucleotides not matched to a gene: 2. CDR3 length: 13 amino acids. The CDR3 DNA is TGTGCCAGCAGCTTGGGGGACAGGTACGAGCAGTACTTC. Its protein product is CASSLGDRYEQYF.

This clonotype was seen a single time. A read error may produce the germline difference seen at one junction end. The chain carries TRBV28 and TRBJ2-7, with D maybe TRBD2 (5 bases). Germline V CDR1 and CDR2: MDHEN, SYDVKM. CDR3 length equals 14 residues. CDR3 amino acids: CTSSLRGSVYEQYF. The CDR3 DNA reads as TGTACCAGCAGTTTGAGAGGGTCCGTTTACGAGCAGTACTTC.

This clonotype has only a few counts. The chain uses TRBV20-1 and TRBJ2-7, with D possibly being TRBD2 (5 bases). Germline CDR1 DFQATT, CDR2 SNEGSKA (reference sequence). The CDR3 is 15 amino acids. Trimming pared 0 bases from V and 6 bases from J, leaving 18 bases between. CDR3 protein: CSARDPGESGPEQYF. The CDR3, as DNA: TGCAGTGCTAGAGATCCGGGTGAAAGCGGCCCCGAGCAGTACTTC.

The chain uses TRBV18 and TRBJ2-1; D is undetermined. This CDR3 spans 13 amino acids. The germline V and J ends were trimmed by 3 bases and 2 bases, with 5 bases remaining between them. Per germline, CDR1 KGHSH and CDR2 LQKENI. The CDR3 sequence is CASSPIAYNEQFF. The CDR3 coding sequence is TGTGCCAGCTCACCTATAGCCTACAATGAGCAGTTCTTC.

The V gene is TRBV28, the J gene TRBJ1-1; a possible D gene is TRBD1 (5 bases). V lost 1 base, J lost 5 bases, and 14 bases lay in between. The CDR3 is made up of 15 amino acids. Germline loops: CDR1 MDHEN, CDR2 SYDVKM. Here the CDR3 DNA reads TGTGCCAGCAGTTTATCCAAAACGGGACGAACTGAAGCTTTCTTT. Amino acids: CASSLSKTGRTEAFF.

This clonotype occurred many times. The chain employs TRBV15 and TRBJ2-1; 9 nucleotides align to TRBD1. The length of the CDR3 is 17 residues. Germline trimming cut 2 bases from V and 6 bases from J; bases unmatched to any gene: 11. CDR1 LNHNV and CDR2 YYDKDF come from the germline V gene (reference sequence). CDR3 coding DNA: TGTGCCACCAGCAGATCCTCGGGGGGACAGGGTAGCAATGAGCAGTTCTTC. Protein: CATSRSSGGQGSNEQFF. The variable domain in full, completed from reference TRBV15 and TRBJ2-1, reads DAMVIQNPRYQVTQFGKPVTLSCSQTLNHNVMYWYQQKSSQAPKLLFHYYDKDFNNEADTPDNFQSRRPNTSFCFLDIRSPGLGDTAMYLCATSRSSGGQGSNEQFFGPGTRLTVL.

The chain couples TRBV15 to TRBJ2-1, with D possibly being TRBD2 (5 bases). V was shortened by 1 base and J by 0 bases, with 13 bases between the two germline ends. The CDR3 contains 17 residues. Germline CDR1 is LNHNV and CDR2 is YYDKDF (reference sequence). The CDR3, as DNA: TGTGCCACCAGCAGAGGGGTAGCGACACACTCCTACAATGAGCAGTTCTTC. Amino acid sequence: CATSRGVATHSYNEQFF. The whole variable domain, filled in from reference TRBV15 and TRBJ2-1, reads DAMVIQNPRYQVTQFGKPVTLSCSQTLNHNVMYWYQQKSSQAPKLLFHYYDKDFNNEADTPDNFQSRRPNTSFCFLDIRSPGLGDTAMYLCATSRGVATHSYNEQFFGPGTRLTVL.

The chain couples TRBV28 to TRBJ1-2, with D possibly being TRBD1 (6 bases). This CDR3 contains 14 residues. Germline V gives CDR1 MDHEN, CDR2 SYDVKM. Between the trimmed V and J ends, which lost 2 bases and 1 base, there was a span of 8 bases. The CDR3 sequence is CASSLEGVNYGYTF. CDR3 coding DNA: TGTGCCAGCAGTTTAGAGGGGGTTAACTATGGCTACACCTTC.

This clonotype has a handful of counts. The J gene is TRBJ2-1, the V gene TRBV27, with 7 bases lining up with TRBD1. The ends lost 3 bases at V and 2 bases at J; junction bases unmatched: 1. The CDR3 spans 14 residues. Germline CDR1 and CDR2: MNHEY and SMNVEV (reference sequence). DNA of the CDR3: TGTGCCAGCAGTTTTCAGGGGGCCTACAATGAGCAGTTCTTC. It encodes CASSFQGAYNEQFF.

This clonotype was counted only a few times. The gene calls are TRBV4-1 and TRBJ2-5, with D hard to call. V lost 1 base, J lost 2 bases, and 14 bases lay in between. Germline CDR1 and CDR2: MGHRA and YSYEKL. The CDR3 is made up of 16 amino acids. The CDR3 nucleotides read TGCGCCAGCAGCCAAGGTTATAGGATAGAGCAAGAGACCCAGTACTTC. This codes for CASSQGYRIEQETQYF.

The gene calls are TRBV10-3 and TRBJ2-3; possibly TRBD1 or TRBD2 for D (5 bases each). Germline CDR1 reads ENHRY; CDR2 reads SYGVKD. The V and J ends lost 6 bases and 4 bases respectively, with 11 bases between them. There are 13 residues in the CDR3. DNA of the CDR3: TGTGCCATCAGCCGGGACGGTTCAGATACGCAGTATTTT. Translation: CAISRDGSDTQYF.

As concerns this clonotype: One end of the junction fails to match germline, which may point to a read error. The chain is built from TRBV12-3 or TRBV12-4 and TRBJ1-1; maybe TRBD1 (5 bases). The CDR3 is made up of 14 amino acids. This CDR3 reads CASSLGGLNTEAIF. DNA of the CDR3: TGTGCCAGCAGTTTAGGGGGCCTGAACACTGAAGCTATCTTT.

DNA for the CDR3: TGTGCCAGCAGCTGGGGGGGACTAGCGGGAGGGAATGAGCAGTTCTTC. Translated: CASSWGGLAGGNEQFF. The chain couples TRBV11-2 to TRBJ2-1, with 16 bases fitting TRBD2. Germline lookup yields CDR1 SGHAT and CDR2 FQNNGV. J was trimmed by 7 bases and V by 4 bases; bases with no gene match: 4. The CDR3 runs 16 residues.

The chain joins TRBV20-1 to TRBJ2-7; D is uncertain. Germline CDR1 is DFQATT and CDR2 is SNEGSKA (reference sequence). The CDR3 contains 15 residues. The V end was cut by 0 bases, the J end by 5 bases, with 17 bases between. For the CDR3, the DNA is TGCAGTGCTAGAGAGTTGGGTTCTCGGTTAGACGAGCAGTACTTC. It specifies CSARELGSRLDEQYF.

In DNA, the CDR3 is TGTGCCAGCAGTTTCGGAGGGGATAGTGAGCAGTTCTTC. Protein product: CASSFGGDSEQFF. The chain recombines TRBV27 with TRBJ2-1; weak D call: TRBD2 (6 bases). Trimming shortened V by 3 bases and J by 9 bases, and 12 bases separated the two germline ends. Germline values: CDR1 MNHEY, CDR2 SMNVEV (reference sequence). CDR3 size: 13 residues.

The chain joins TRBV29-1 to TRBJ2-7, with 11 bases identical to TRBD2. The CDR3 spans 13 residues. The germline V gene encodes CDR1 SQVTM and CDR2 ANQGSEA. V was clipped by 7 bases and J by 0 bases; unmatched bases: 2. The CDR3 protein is CSAGLAGSYEQYF. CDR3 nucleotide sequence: TGCAGCGCTGGACTAGCGGGCTCCTACGAGCAGTACTTC.

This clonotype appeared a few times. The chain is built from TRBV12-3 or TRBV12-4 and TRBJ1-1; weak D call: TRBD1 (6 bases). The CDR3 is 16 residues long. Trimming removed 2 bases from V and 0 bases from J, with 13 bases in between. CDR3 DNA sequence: TGTGCCAGCAGTTTAAGGGGGGCAGGCATGAACACTGAAGCTTTCTTT. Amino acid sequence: CASSLRGAGMNTEAFF.